A single sample is the source of the 31 T cell receptor beta chains below, sequenced in a study of Ad26.COV2.S vaccination and SARS-CoV-2 variants. The treatment: around 19 received Ad26.COV2.S at low or high dose, single or two shots; several received placebo; per-sample allocation not given. The samples date from day 63 after the first vaccine or placebo injection. Using immunoSEQ multiplex PCR, the repertoire was profiled, and TCRdb retains in-frame clones only, with some absent. This sample has some 500,000 clones, with 85% to 90% found just once. The specimen comprised peripheral blood, sampled in a trial of Ad26.COV2.S vaccine versus placebo. All receptors derive from a person aged 18-65 years who received the Ad26.COV2.S COVID-19 vaccine or a placebo.

The rearrangement uses TRBV4-3 and TRBJ1-2; D ambiguous. Trimming took 1 base from V and 0 from J, leaving 6 bases between them. CDR3 length: 14 amino acids. Per germline, CDR1 LGHNA and CDR2 YSLEER. CDR3 sequence (DNA): TGCGCCAGCAGCCAAGTCCGCACTAACTATGGCTACACCTTC. It codes for CASSQVRTNYGYTF.

The chain is built from TRBV5-1 and TRBJ2-3; D is perhaps TRBD1 or TRBD2 (5 bases each). Per germline, CDR1 SGHRS and CDR2 YFSETQ. Trimming took 4 bases from V and 3 from J, leaving 15 bases between them. This CDR3 has 15 amino acids. The CDR3 sequence is CASSHTGTETDTQYF. CDR3 nucleotides: TGCGCCAGCAGCCACACCGGGACGGAGACAGATACGCAGTATTTT.

This sequence joins TRBV5-1 and TRBJ1-1, with TRBD1 matching over 10 bases. Per the germline V gene, CDR1 is SGHRS and CDR2 is YFSETQ. The CDR3 is 17 amino acids. Losses at the gene ends were 0 bases for V and 0 bases for J; bases not matched to a gene: 5. CDR3 sequence (DNA): TGCGCCAGCAGCTTGGGACAGGGGGCGGGGATGAACACTGAAGCTTTCTTT. Translation: CASSLGQGAGMNTEAFF.

This clone was recorded at least ten times. The J gene is TRBJ1-1, the V gene TRBV6-5; possible D gene TRBD1, 5 bases. The CDR3 consists of 12 residues. Germline V gene sequence: CDR1 MNHEY, CDR2 SVGAGI. With 10 bases removed from V and 1 base from J, the gap between germline ends came to 10 bases. CDR3 protein: CATNQGNTEAFF. CDR3 nucleotide sequence: TGTGCCACTAATCAGGGGAACACTGAAGCTTTCTTT.

The V gene is TRBV27, the J gene TRBJ2-6, with D unresolved. Trimming removed 4 bases at V and 4 bases at J, with 11 bases between. The CDR3 spans 15 residues. CDR1 and CDR2 (germline): MNHEY, SMNVEV (reference sequence). The CDR3 nucleotides read TGTGCCAGCAGTTACGGTGGGCGGGGGGCCAACGTCCTGACTTTC. This translates into CASSYGGRGANVLTF.

Worth noting for this clone: This specimen includes other DNA sequences encoding the same CDR3. The chain uses TRBV5-1 and TRBJ2-5, with D unclear. In germline, CDR1 is SGHRS, CDR2 YFSETQ. The CDR3 extends over 13 amino acids. Trimming removed 0 bases from V and 1 base from J, with 4 bases in between. The CDR3 sequence is CASSLGVQETQYF. The DNA for the CDR3 is TGCGCCAGCAGCTTGGGAGTCCAAGAGACCCAGTACTTC.

V usage is TRBV18 and J usage is TRBJ1-2, with D possibly TRBD1 on 6 matching bases. CDR1 KGHSH and CDR2 LQKENI come from the germline V gene. The CDR3 extends over 13 amino acids. The ends were cut back, 5 bases at V and 8 bases at J, with 15 bases in the middle. CDR3 region: CASSIHRDQGYTF. CDR3 DNA: TGTGCCAGCTCAATCCACAGGGATCAAGGCTACACCTTC.

To note about this clone: Additional DNA sequences in this sample encode the identical CDR3. The chain employs TRBV7-9 and TRBJ2-5; no definite D call. This CDR3 is 13 amino acids long. V was clipped by 2 bases and J by 1 base, with 5 bases between them. Germline V gene data show CDR1 as SEHNR and CDR2 as FQNEAQ (reference sequence). Here the CDR3 DNA reads TGTGCCAGCAGCTTACGGGTCCAAGAGACCCAGTACTTC. It codes for CASSLRVQETQYF.

This chain uses TRBV28 with TRBJ2-7; 8 bases match TRBD1. Looked up from germline, CDR1 is MDHEN and CDR2 is SYDVKM. V lost 3 bases and J lost 1; bases outside the gene matches: 8. The CDR3 has 16 residues. The CDR3 is CASSFVGQVLSYEQYF. CDR3 nucleotide sequence: TGTGCCAGCAGTTTCGTGGGACAGGTCCTTTCCTACGAGCAGTACTTC.

This chain joins TRBV27 and TRBJ2-7; D is perhaps TRBD2 (6 bases). Trimming took 3 bases from V and 3 from J, leaving 12 bases between them. The CDR3 consists of 14 residues. CDR1 and CDR2 from the germline V gene are MNHEY and SMNVEV (reference sequence). In DNA, the CDR3 is TGTGCCAGCAGTTTGGGGACTCAGGTCTACGAGCAGTACTTC. Protein sequence: CASSLGTQVYEQYF.

This clone was recorded a few times. The germline gene is not matched at one end of the junction; a read error may be the cause. The chain combines TRBV28 with TRBJ2-7, with 8 bases matching TRBD1. The CDR3 spans 12 residues. Germline assignment: CDR1 MDHEN and CDR2 SYDVKM. CDR3 protein: CASSLWTGALQF. As DNA, the CDR3 is TGTGCCAGCAGTTTATGGACAGGGGCCCTCCAATTC.

V is TRBV5-1 and J is TRBJ2-2, with a tentative D call TRBD1 (8 bases). V lost 2 bases, J lost 7 bases, and 12 bases lay in between. CDR1 is SGHRS, CDR2 YFSETQ, per germline. This CDR3 has 14 residues. DNA of the CDR3: TGCGCCAGCAGCTTTAACAGGGGGGGCGGGGAGCTGTTTTTT. It yields the protein CASSFNRGGGELFF.

The V and J genes are TRBV24-1 and TRBJ2-5, with D unresolved. Germline lookup yields CDR1 KGHDR and CDR2 SFDVKD. The CDR3 is 15 amino acids. The V gene lost 4 bases and the J gene lost 0 bases, with 11 bases spanning the gap. CDR3 in DNA: TGTGCCACCAGTGAAATCGGACCGAACCAAGAGACCCAGTACTTC. This translates into CATSEIGPNQETQYF.

In its sample, this clone was seen once. V usage is TRBV28 and J usage is TRBJ2-2, with 10 bases fitting TRBD1. The CDR3 extends over 17 amino acids. V trimming: 4 bases; J trimming: 6 bases; junction bases outside the gene matches: 11. From germline, CDR1 is MDHEN and CDR2 SYDVKM. The DNA for the CDR3 is TGTGCCAGCAGTTCTCCGAGAGGGACAGGGGCGCCCGGGGAGCTGTTTTTT. Its translation: CASSSPRGTGAPGELFF.

This clone was found a few times. The chain has TRBV2 and TRBJ1-5; D unresolved. V lost 8 bases to trimming and J lost 4 bases, with 12 bases between them. From germline, CDR1 is SNHLY and CDR2 FYNNEI. The CDR3 totals 13 residues. The CDR3 reads CASSRAPNQPQHF. In DNA form, the CDR3 reads TGTGCCAGCTCCCGGGCGCCGAATCAGCCCCAGCATTTT.

This sequence joins TRBV7-3 and TRBJ2-1; D is unresolved. CDR1 is SGHTA and CDR2 is FQGTGA in the germline V gene. This CDR3 has 14 residues. V lost 2 bases to trimming and J lost 6 bases, with 11 bases between them. CDR3 residues: CASSLEVSSNEQFF. CDR3 DNA: TGTGCCAGCAGCTTAGAGGTGTCCAGCAATGAGCAGTTCTTC.

The chain joins TRBV30 to TRBJ2-2; no definite D call. Trimming pared 5 bases from V and 4 bases from J, leaving 8 bases between. The CDR3 covers 12 residues. From germline, CDR1 is GTSNPN and CDR2 SVGIG (reference sequence). In DNA, the CDR3 is TGTGCCTGGTACGCATCCACCGGGGAGCTGTTTTTT. Its protein is CAWYASTGELFF.

The chain recombines TRBV19 with TRBJ2-2; tentatively, D is TRBD1 or TRBD2 (5 bases each). Germline CDR1 and CDR2: LNHDA and SQIVND (reference sequence). Trimming stripped 1 base from V and 13 bases from J, with 13 bases between. The CDR3 runs 13 residues. CDR3 residues: CASSIVAGRVLFF. CDR3 bases: TGTGCCAGTAGTATAGTAGCAGGGCGGGTGCTGTTTTTT.

The chain is built from TRBV2 and TRBJ2-4; D possibly corresponds to TRBD1 (6 bases). The CDR3 contains 13 residues. Trimming removed 7 bases from V and 0 bases from J, with 7 bases in between. Germline values: CDR1 SNHLY, CDR2 FYNNEI. CDR3 amino acids: CASNREAKNIQYF. CDR3 nucleotide sequence: TGTGCCAGCAACAGGGAAGCCAAAAACATTCAGTACTTC.

This chain joins TRBV4-2 and TRBJ1-3; D is perhaps TRBD1 (5 bases). The V gene lost 1 base and the J gene lost 7 bases, with 17 bases spanning the gap. The CDR3 is 16 residues long. CDR1 is LGHNA and CDR2 is YNFKEQ in the germline V gene. CDR3 sequence (DNA): TGTGCCAGCAGCCAAGCCTCAGTAGGGGTGGGCAACACCATATATTTT. This sequence encodes CASSQASVGVGNTIYF.

V is TRBV18 and J is TRBJ1-4; D might be TRBD1 (6 bases). Germline assignment: CDR1 KGHSH and CDR2 LQKENI. V was cut by 5 bases and J by 8 bases, with 12 bases left in between. The CDR3 length is 13 residues. Here the CDR3 DNA reads TGTGCCAGCTCATCTATGGACAGAGAAAAACTGTTTTTT. As protein: CASSSMDREKLFF.

This chain connects TRBV6-2 or TRBV6-3 to TRBJ2-1, with D hard to call. V was shortened by 0 bases and J by 15 bases, with 9 bases between the two germline ends. The CDR3 totals 11 residues. Germline CDR1 reads MNHEY; CDR2 reads SVGEGT. This CDR3 reads CASSYSRLLFF. CDR3 nucleotides: TGTGCCAGCAGTTACTCCCGGCTATTGTTCTTC.

The chain is built from TRBV7-6 and TRBJ2-5, with 7 bases aligning to TRBD1. This CDR3 comprises 16 residues. Germline values: CDR1 SGHVS, CDR2 FNYEAQ. Trimming cost V 5 bases and J 5 bases; bases outside gene matches: 14. The CDR3 reads CASSRGQGVGWETQYF. The CDR3 region has the DNA TGTGCCAGCAGCAGGGGGCAGGGGGTTGGCTGGGAGACCCAGTACTTC.

The V call is TRBV7-2, the J call TRBJ2-5; 7 nucleotides line up with TRBD1. V lost 0 bases to trimming and J lost 0 bases; unmatched junction nucleotides: 1. The CDR3 runs 15 residues. The germline CDR1 and CDR2 sequences are SGHTA and FQGNSA. This CDR3 reads CASSLAGGNQETQYF. CDR3 nucleotide sequence: TGTGCCAGCAGCTTAGCAGGGGGCAACCAAGAGACCCAGTACTTC.

V gene TRBV10-3 combines with J gene TRBJ1-2; perhaps TRBD1 as D (6 bases). The length of the CDR3 is 12 residues. With 6 bases removed from V and 3 bases from J, the gap between germline ends came to 8 bases. The germline V gene encodes CDR1 ENHRY and CDR2 SYGVKD. Written as DNA, the CDR3 is TGTGCCATCAGGAGGACAGACTATGGCTACACCTTC. The encoded protein is CAIRRTDYGYTF.

The gene calls are TRBV4-3 and TRBJ2-2; D remains ambiguous. CDR3 length equals 16 residues. V gave up 0 bases and J gave up 4 bases, with 12 bases separating them. CDR1 and CDR2 from the germline V gene are LGHNA and YSLEER. The CDR3, as DNA: TGCGCCAGCAGCCAAGATCAGGTGCTACTCACCGGGGAGCTGTTTTTT. Translated: CASSQDQVLLTGELFF.

This clone came up a few times. The chain employs TRBV7-2 and TRBJ1-5, with 7 positions matching TRBD1. CDR3 length: 15 amino acids. Looked up from germline, CDR1 is SGHTA and CDR2 is FQGNSA. J gave up 7 bases and V 5 bases, and 11 bases lay outside the gene matches. DNA of the CDR3: TGTGCCAGCAGCCCCCAGGGGGTGGCGGGACAGCCCCAGCATTTT. This gives the protein CASSPQGVAGQPQHF.

The J gene is TRBJ2-7, the V gene TRBV6-5; D perhaps matches TRBD1 (5 bases). The V gene's germline CDR1 is MNHEY and CDR2 SVGAGI. V lost 7 bases to trimming and J lost 3 bases, with 7 bases between them. This CDR3 has 11 residues. CDR3 amino acids: CASKGLYEQYV. The DNA for the CDR3 is TGTGCCAGCAAGGGGCTCTACGAGCAGTACGTC.

This chain joins TRBV30 and TRBJ1-5; D might be TRBD1 (5 bases). V dropped 0 bases and J dropped 2 bases, with 11 bases sitting between them. CDR3 length: 15 amino acids. From germline, CDR1 is GTSNPN and CDR2 SVGIG (reference sequence). The CDR3: CAWSVGGGGNQPQHF. CDR3 bases: TGTGCCTGGAGTGTCGGGGGTGGGGGCAATCAGCCCCAGCATTTT.

V is TRBV29-1 and J is TRBJ2-1; a weak D match, TRBD1 (6 bases). Trimming pared 4 bases from V and 6 bases from J, leaving 7 bases between. This CDR3 region has 11 residues. CDR1 and CDR2 (germline): SQVTM, ANQGSEA. DNA of the CDR3: TGCAGCGTTGGAGGGGGCAATGAGCAGTTCTTC. Translating gives CSVGGGNEQFF.

The V gene is TRBV6-5, the J gene TRBJ2-3; D possibly corresponds to TRBD2 (6 bases). Trimming removed 6 bases at V and 8 bases at J, with 15 bases between. CDR1 and CDR2 (germline): MNHEY, SVGAGI. The CDR3 sequence is 13 residues long. The CDR3 spells CASSPRLVATQYF. DNA of the CDR3: TGTGCCAGCAGCCCACGACTAGTCGCTACGCAGTATTTT.